One sample yielded the 13 T cell receptor beta chains listed below, sequenced in a study of cytomegalovirus exposure and HLA in healthy donors. PCR involved 60 Vbeta and 13 Jbeta primers. TCRdb's table, derived via immunoSEQ multiplex PCR, lists solely in-frame clones and lacks some. The sample consists of 150,000 or so clones, around 84% of them appearing once. Material: PBMCs. These receptors all stem from a male donor in good health and CMV-seropositive.

The chain joins TRBV7-9 to TRBJ1-2; 11 bases fit TRBD1. The CDR3 runs 18 residues. CDR1 and CDR2 (germline): SEHNR, FQNEAQ (reference sequence). V gave up 8 bases and J gave up 1 base; unmatched junction bases: 15. CDR3 bases: TGTGCCAGCTCGCTTGGCTCTCGGACAGGGGGCTATAACTATGGCTACACCTTC. Its protein product is CASSLGSRTGGYNYGYTF. Complete variable domain (other parts from reference TRBV7-9 and TRBJ1-2): DTGVSQNPRHKITKRGQNVTFRCDPISEHNRLYWYRQTLGQGPEFLTYFQNEAQLEKSRLLSDRFSAERPKGSFSTLEIQRTEQGDSAMYLCASSLGSRTGGYNYGYTFGSGTRLTVV.

The chain joins TRBV9 to TRBJ2-2, with TRBD2 identical over 10 bases. Germline trimming cut 0 bases from V and 6 bases from J; bases unmatched to any gene: 8. The germline V gene has CDR1 SGDLS and CDR2 YYNGEE. This CDR3 is 17 amino acids long. This chain's CDR3 is CASSVGLAGGASGELFF. CDR3 sequence (DNA): TGTGCCAGCAGCGTAGGACTAGCGGGTGGTGCTTCCGGGGAGCTGTTTTTT.

The V gene is TRBV27, the J gene TRBJ2-5; D gene uncertain. This CDR3 is built from 15 residues. In germline, CDR1 is MNHEY, CDR2 SMNVEV (reference sequence). The V gene lost 0 bases and the J gene lost 0 bases, with 8 bases spanning the gap. The CDR3 DNA reads as TGTGCCAGCAGTTTATCGTGGCAGGACCAAGAGACCCAGTACTTC. The encoded protein is CASSLSWQDQETQYF.

The genes are TRBV5-4 and TRBJ2-7, with TRBD2 matching 8 bases. CDR1 SGHNT and CDR2 YYREEE come from the germline V gene (reference sequence). Trimming cost V 4 bases and J 2 bases; bases outside gene matches: 8. The CDR3 loop spans 15 amino acids. CDR3 sequence: CASSRSGGFTYEQYF. The CDR3 nucleotides are TGTGCCAGCAGCCGCAGCGGGGGCTTCACCTACGAGCAGTACTTC. Based on the CDR3 plus reference TRBV5-4 and TRBJ2-7, the full variable domain is ETGVTQSPTHLIKTRGQQVTLRCSSQSGHNTVSWYQQALGQGPQFIFQYYREEENGRGNFPPRFSGLQFPNYSSELNVNALELDDSALYLCASSRSGGFTYEQYFGPGTRLTVT.

The chain recombines TRBV15 with TRBJ2-1, with no clear D. Trimming removed 0 bases at V and 0 bases at J, with 6 bases between. The CDR3 runs to 15 residues. The germline gives CDR1 LNHNV, CDR2 YYDKDF (reference sequence). CDR3 nucleotides: TGTGCCACCAGCAGAGAACTTAGCTCCTACAATGAGCAGTTCTTC. Protein product: CATSRELSSYNEQFF.

The V and J genes are TRBV28 and TRBJ1-2; 7 nucleotides line up with TRBD1. V dropped 5 bases and J dropped 8; count of bases not matched to a gene: 5. Germline V gene data show CDR1 as MDHEN and CDR2 as SYDVKM. The CDR3 consists of 12 residues. CDR3 protein: CASSPTGRGYTF. The CDR3 DNA reads as TGTGCCAGCAGTCCGACAGGGAGGGGCTACACCTTC.

This chain connects TRBV6-6 to TRBJ2-5; tentative D call: TRBD1 (5 bases). This CDR3 spans 13 amino acids. Per the germline V gene, CDR1 is MNHNY and CDR2 is SVGAGI (reference sequence). Trimming took 0 bases from V and 11 from J, leaving 13 bases between them. The CDR3 sequence is CASSYSISGWQYF. The CDR3 region has the DNA TGTGCCAGCAGTTACTCGATTTCAGGGTGGCAGTACTTC.

V usage is TRBV9 and J usage is TRBJ1-1; 7 positions match TRBD1. Germline-derived CDR1 and CDR2 are SGDLS and YYNGEE. The J segment lost 1 base and the V segment lost 3 bases, leaving 12 bases of the junction unmatched. The CDR3 runs 17 residues. For the CDR3, the DNA is TGTGCCAGCAGCGCTGGACAGGACGCTCCAAGGAACACTGAAGCTTTCTTT. Amino acid sequence: CASSAGQDAPRNTEAFF.

The V and J genes are TRBV2 and TRBJ1-6; TRBD1 agrees at 7 bases. Germline lookup yields CDR1 SNHLY and CDR2 FYNNEI. CDR3 size: 13 residues. Trimming removed 8 bases from V and 7 bases from J; junction bases left unmatched: 5. The CDR3 sequence: CASGDRENSPLHF. The CDR3 DNA follows: TGTGCCAGCGGGGACAGAGAAAATTCACCCCTCCACTTT.

The chain employs TRBV5-4 and TRBJ1-1, with D unresolved. The V gene lost 4 bases and the J gene lost 1 base, with 11 bases spanning the gap. The CDR3 has 14 residues. Germline CDR1 reads SGHNT; CDR2 reads YYREEE (reference sequence). The CDR3, as DNA: TGTGCCAGCAGCATTTCGACTGGGAACACTGAAGCTTTCTTT. Translating it yields CASSISTGNTEAFF.

This clone was recorded only once. The V gene is TRBV19, the J gene TRBJ1-2; 8 bases map to TRBD1. Germline V gene sequence: CDR1 LNHDA, CDR2 SQIVND (reference sequence). The CDR3 runs 17 residues. V shed 0 bases and J 2 bases; nucleotides not matched to a gene: 8. The CDR3 coding sequence is TGTGCCAGTAGTATAGATCACCAGGGGGCGTCCAACTATGGCTACACCTTC. Its protein is CASSIDHQGASNYGYTF.

The chain recombines TRBV5-4 with TRBJ2-2, with a possible D match to TRBD2 (6 bases). V was clipped by 2 bases and J by 5 bases, with 10 bases between them. The CDR3 has 14 amino acids. Germline V lookup: CDR1 SGHNT, CDR2 YYREEE (reference sequence). The CDR3 bases are TGTGCCAGCAGCTTAGGAGGGAAGACCGGGGAGCTGTTTTTT. It yields the protein CASSLGGKTGELFF.

The chain carries TRBV7-7 and TRBJ2-7; the match to TRBD2 covers 14 bases. The length of the CDR3 is 19 residues. The germline V gene has CDR1 SSHAT and CDR2 FNYEAQ (reference sequence). After removal of 3 bases from V and 4 bases from J, the junction contained 14 bases not matched to a gene. Here the CDR3 reads CASSFPGLAGVINRYEQYF. DNA for the CDR3: TGTGCCAGCAGCTTCCCGGGACTAGCGGGGGTTATAAACAGGTACGAGCAGTACTTC.